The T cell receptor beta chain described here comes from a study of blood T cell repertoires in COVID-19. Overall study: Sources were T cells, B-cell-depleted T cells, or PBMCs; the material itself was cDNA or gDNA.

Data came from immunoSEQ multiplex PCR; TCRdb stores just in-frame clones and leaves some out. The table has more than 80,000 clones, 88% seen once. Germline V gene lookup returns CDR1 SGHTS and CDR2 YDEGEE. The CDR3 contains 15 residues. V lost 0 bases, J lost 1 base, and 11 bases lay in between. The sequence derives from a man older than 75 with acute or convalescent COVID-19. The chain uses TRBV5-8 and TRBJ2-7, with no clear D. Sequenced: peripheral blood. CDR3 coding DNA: TGTGCCAGCAGCTTGGACTGGGCAGGATCCTACGAGCAGTACTTC. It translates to CASSLDWAGSYEQYF.